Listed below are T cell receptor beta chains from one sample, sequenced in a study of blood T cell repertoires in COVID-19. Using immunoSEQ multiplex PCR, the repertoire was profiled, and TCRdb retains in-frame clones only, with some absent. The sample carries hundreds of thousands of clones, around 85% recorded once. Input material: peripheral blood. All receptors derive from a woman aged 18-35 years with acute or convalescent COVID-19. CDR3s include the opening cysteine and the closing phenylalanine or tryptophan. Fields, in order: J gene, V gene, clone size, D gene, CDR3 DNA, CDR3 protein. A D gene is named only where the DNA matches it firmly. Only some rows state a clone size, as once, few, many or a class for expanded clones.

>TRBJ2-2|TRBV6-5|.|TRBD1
TGTGCCAGCAGTTACGGGCAGGGGGCGAACACCGGGGAGCTGTTTTTT
CASSYGQGANTGELFF
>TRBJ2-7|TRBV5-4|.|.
TGTGCCAGCAGGCGGGACCCTTCGTACGAGCAGTACTTC
CASRRDPSYEQYF
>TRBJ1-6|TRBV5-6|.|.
TGTGCCAGCAGCGACCTTCCATCCAGGAATGAAAATTCACCCCTCCACTTT
CASSDLPSRNENSPLHF
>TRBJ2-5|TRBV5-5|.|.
TGTGCCAGCAGCTTGGCCAGCCCTACAGCCCAGGCCCAGTACTTC
CASSLASPTAQAQYF
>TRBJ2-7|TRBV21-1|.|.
TGTGCCAGCAGCGATAGGAGCGACAGGGGCCTTGAGGAGCAGTACTTC
CASSDRSDRGLEEQYF
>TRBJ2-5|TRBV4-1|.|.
TGCGCCAGCAGCCAAGAGAGGGAAGAGACCCAGTACTTC
CASSQEREETQYF
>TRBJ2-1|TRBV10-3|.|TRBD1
TGTGCCATCAGTCTCCCTGAAGGACAGGGTAGAAACAATGAGCAGTTCTTC
CAISLPEGQGRNNEQFF
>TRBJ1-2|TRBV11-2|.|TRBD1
TGTGCCAGCAGCTCGACAGGGAGAGGCTACACCTTC
CASSSTGRGYTF
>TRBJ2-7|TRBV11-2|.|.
TGTGCCAGCAGCTTTGTAACAGGCGGCGAGCAGTACTTC
CASSFVTGGEQYF
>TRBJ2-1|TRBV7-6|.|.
TGTGCCAGCAGCTTAGCGGAAGGCGGAGCCCTACATCATGAGCAGTTCTTC
CASSLAEGGALHHEQFF
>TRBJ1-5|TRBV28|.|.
TGTGCCAGCAGTCCGACGAGTGGGGACTGCAATCAGCCCCAGCATTTT
CASSPTSGDCNQPQHF
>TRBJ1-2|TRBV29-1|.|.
TGCAGCGTTCTATTTTATGGCTACACCTTC
CSVLFYGYTF
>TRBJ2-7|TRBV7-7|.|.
TGTGCCAGCAGCTTAGACCGGAGCTCCTACGAGCAGTACTTC
CASSLDRSSYEQYF
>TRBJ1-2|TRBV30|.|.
TGTGCCTGGATGGGGGGAGAATATGGCTACACCTTC
CAWMGGEYGYTF
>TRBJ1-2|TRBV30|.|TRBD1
TGTGCCTGGAGTGTTGCAGGGGGCGCGGATGGCTACACCTTC
CAWSVAGGADGYTF
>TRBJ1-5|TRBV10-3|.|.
TGTGCCATCAGCCGCGGGGTTAATGGAAATCAGCCCCAGCATTTT
CAISRGVNGNQPQHF
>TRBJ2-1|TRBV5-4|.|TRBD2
TGTGCCAGCAGCTTGGTGAGAGGACTAGCGGGGAGCTCCTACAATGAGCAGTTCTTC
CASSLVRGLAGSSYNEQFF
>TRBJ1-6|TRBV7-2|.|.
TGTGCCAGCAGCTTAATCCCCTGGAGTTCACCCCTCCACTTT
CASSLIPWSSPLHF
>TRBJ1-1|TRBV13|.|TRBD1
TGTGCCAGCAGCTTAGACCGGACAGGGGGGGCTGAAGCTTTCTTT
CASSLDRTGGAEAFF
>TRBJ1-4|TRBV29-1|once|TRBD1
TGCAGCGTTGACAGGGGGGAGGAAAAACTGTTTTTT
CSVDRGEEKLFF
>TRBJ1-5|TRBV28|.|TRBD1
TGTGCCAGCAGTCCAACCCGACAGGGAGATCAGCCCCAGCATTTT
CASSPTRQGDQPQHF
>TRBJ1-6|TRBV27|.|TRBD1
TGTGCCAGCAGATTCTCCGGGACAGGGAATAATTCACCCCTCCACTTT
CASRFSGTGNNSPLHF